These T cell receptor beta chains were read from a single sample in a study of cytomegalovirus exposure and HLA in healthy donors. Libraries were prepared by immunoSEQ multiplex PCR; TCRdb keeps only in-frame clonotypes and omits some of them. The profile covers about 140,000 clones, with around 73% appearing a single time and roughly 1.6% taken by the ten largest. The sequenced sample was PBMCs. The receptor set was obtained from a female donor in good health and CMV-seronegative. Both conserved end residues are part of each CDR3. Expanded clones are given a class, and other clones once, few, many or no size at all.

>TRBJ1-1|few|TRBV20-1
CSARIGTVVFF
>TRBJ2-5|-|TRBV10-3
CAIRGGGSEETQYF
>TRBJ1-1|-|TRBV6-5
CASSGRQGNTEAFF
>TRBJ1-3|-|TRBV10-2
CASSNHWDRAGNTIYF
>TRBJ1-1|-|TRBV5-4
CASSLVRGTEAFF
>TRBJ1-1|once|TRBV5-1
CASSTAGWPNTEAFF
>TRBJ2-1|-|TRBV2
CASRNFREQFF
>TRBJ2-1|-|TRBV27
CASSSGSIEQFF
>TRBJ2-5|-|TRBV15
CATSPGQGTETQYF
>TRBJ2-5|-|TRBV2
CASHPGNLGGETQYF
>TRBJ1-1|-|TRBV19
CASSIDGFEAFF
>TRBJ2-3|-|TRBV12-5
CASGLIRELTDTQYF
>TRBJ2-3|-|TRBV7-2
CASSTGLSARNTDTQYF
>TRBJ1-6|-|TRBV6-4
CASSVGTVNSPLHF
>TRBJ1-4|few|TRBV28
CASSSPYPGQGSEKLFF
>TRBJ2-7|-|TRBV5-1
CASSLTAGSSYEQYF
>TRBJ2-2|-|TRBV7-3
CASSLLGGGADTGELFF
>TRBJ2-2|-|TRBV9
CASSVVDRGRGELFF
>TRBJ1-2|once|TRBV5-1
CASSPGGSYGYTF
>TRBJ1-1|-|TRBV27
CAILTGGGEAFF
>TRBJ2-1|once|TRBV7-8
CASSPNARGSGGNEQFF
>TRBJ1-2|once|TRBV28
CASSLYAPLQGNYGYTF
>TRBJ1-2|-|TRBV6-1
CASSVQLQGGDYTF
>TRBJ1-1|-|TRBV6-5
CASSMDRRNTEAFF
>TRBJ1-2|-|TRBV6-6
CASSQGGSLGYTF
>TRBJ1-5|-|TRBV7-8
CASSAGQGSNQPQHF
>TRBJ1-2|-|TRBV29-1
CSAGDRTGYTF
>TRBJ1-1|-|TRBV7-9
CASSLRGDEAFF
>TRBJ1-1|-|TRBV10-3
CAISGLDSNTEAFF
>TRBJ1-5|few|TRBV28
CASKTRTGALALQPQHF
>TRBJ2-3|-|TRBV27
CASSLSGEGTSGTDTQYF
>TRBJ2-7|-|TRBV27
CASSLQVGDYEQYF
>TRBJ1-4|-|TRBV5-1
CASSLGEELFF
>TRBJ1-5|-|TRBV19
CASSIGGLRGNQPQHF
>TRBJ2-4|-|TRBV2
CASSETTTGNLAKNIQYF
>TRBJ1-1|-|TRBV7-9
CASSQGQGGARNTEAFF
>TRBJ2-3|-|TRBV5-1
CASSTNAGGTDTQYF
>TRBJ1-1|few|TRBV5-6
CASSTGGYTEAFF
>TRBJ1-5|-|TRBV2
CASSGQGGEPQHF
>TRBJ2-7|-|TRBV19
CASSPSRGYEQYF
>TRBJ1-1|-|TRBV9
CASSVGQGCEAFF
>TRBJ1-2|-|TRBV30
CAWSPDGYTF
>TRBJ1-3|-|TRBV7-9
CASSLSRTGDIRSGNTIYF
>TRBJ2-7|-|TRBV28
CASSFLGEVEQYF
>TRBJ1-2|-|TRBV6-5
CASSYLGRPNYGYTF
>TRBJ1-1|-|TRBV5-1
CASSPGQVNTEAFF
>TRBJ1-1|-|TRBV9
CASSVNTGGDTEAFF
>TRBJ1-5|-|TRBV7-9
CASSSQDRSSNQPQHF
>TRBJ2-5|-|TRBV27
CASISREKTQYF
>TRBJ1-1|few|TRBV7-3
CASSATDSFNTEAFF
>TRBJ1-3|-|TRBV19
CASGTGGNTIYF
>TRBJ1-1|-|TRBV5-1
CASSPTAILNTEAFF
>TRBJ2-2|-|TRBV27
CASSFFLTGELFF